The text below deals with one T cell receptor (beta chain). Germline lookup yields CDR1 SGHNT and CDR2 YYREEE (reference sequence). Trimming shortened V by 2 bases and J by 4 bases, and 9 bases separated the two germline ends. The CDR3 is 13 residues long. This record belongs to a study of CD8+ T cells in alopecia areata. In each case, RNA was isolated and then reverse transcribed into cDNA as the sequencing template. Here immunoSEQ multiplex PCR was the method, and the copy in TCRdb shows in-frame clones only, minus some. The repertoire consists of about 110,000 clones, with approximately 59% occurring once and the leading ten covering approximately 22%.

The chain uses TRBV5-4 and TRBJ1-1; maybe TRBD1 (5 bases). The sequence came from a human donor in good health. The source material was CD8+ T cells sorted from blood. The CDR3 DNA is TGTGCCAGCAGCTTCGGTGGGGCCACTGAAGCTTTCTTT. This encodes CASSFGGATEAFF.